Listed here is a single TCR beta chain. The assay was immunoSEQ multiplex PCR, and TCRdb's table has in-frame clones only and misses some. The table includes 800,000 to 1,200,000 clones, about 84% detected once. The sample is drawn from a study of shared clonotypes between healthy human individuals. CDR3 size: 14 residues. V lost 2 bases and J lost 8, with 13 bases in between. Germline-derived CDR1 and CDR2 are KGHSH and LQKENI. This sequence joins TRBV18 and TRBJ2-1, with a weak D call TRBD1 (5 bases). The sample taken for sequencing was memory CD4+ T cells from PBMCs. Subset here: CD45RA-negative fraction. This sequence originates from a man aged 18 to 30 in good health. Some clones in this sample may be carry-over from other donors' samples. As DNA, the CDR3 is TGTGCCAGCTCACCATTTGCAGGGTCTGATGAGCAGTTCTTC. Protein: CASSPFAGSDEQFF.